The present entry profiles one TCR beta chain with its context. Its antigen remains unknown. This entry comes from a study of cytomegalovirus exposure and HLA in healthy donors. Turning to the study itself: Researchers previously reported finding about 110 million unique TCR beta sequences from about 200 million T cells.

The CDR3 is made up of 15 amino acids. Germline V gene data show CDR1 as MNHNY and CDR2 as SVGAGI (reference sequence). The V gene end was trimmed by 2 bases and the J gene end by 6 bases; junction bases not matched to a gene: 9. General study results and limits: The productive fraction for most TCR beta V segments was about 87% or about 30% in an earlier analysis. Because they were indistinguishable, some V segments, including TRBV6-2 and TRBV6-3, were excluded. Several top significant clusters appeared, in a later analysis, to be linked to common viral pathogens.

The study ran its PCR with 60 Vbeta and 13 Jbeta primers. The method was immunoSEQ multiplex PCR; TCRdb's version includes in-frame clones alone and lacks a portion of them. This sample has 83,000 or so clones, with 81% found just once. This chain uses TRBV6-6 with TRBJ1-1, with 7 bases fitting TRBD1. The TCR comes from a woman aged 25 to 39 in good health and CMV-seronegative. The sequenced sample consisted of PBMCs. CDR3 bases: TGTGCCAGCAGTTACCCACAGGGGTTAGGGGCTGAAGCTTTCTTT. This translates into CASSYPQGLGAEAFF.